The T cell receptor (beta chain) under discussion was sequenced for a study of PD-1 blockade in classical Hodgkin lymphoma. Study-level background: A 3 mg/kg intravenous dose of nivolumab was received by patients every 2 weeks.

The time point: cycle 4 day 1 (C4D1), after six to seven weeks of nivolumab. Patients all relapsed after autologous stem cell transplantation, and there was variation in brentuximab vedotin exposure. The J segment lost 0 bases and the V segment lost 0 bases, leaving 6 bases of the junction unmatched. This CDR3 comprises 16 residues. Germline CDR1 is SQVTM and CDR2 is ANQGSEA. Study outcomes and limitations: Healthy donors reportedly exceeded newly diagnosed patients in baseline TCR diversity. When nivolumab was started under 1 year after ASCT, patients were excluded.

Profiling relied on immunoSEQ multiplex PCR, and the TCRdb table lists in-frame clones only, not all of them. The sample records roughly 42,000 clones, around 69% being singletons. Remarks on this clone: What it binds is unknown.

This specimen was peripheral blood mononuclear cells (PBMCs), taken before the fourth cycle of nivolumab. The receptor's source is a human donor with classical Hodgkin lymphoma. The V gene is TRBV29-1, the J gene TRBJ2-7; 9 nucleotides match TRBD1. CDR3 DNA: TGCAGCGTTGAAGACGGGACAGGGACGTCCTCCTACGAGCAGTACTTC. It yields the protein CSVEDGTGTSSYEQYF.